A single sample gave rise to the 5 T cell receptor beta chains below, sequenced in a study of Ad26.COV2.S vaccination and SARS-CoV-2 variants. Sample treatment: 15 to 20 received Ad26.COV2.S at low or high dose, single or two shots; about 5 received placebo; per-sample allocation not given. On day 63 after the first injection, vaccine and placebo recipients gave samples. Data came from immunoSEQ multiplex PCR; TCRdb stores just in-frame clones and leaves some out. This sample has some 250,000 clones, with roughly 90% found just once. The sequencing used peripheral blood, collected in a trial of Ad26.COV2.S vaccine versus placebo. The receptors here all came from a person aged 18-65 years who received the Ad26.COV2.S COVID-19 vaccine or a placebo.

The chain employs TRBV5-4 and TRBJ2-1; TRBD2 might be the D (5 bases). V lost 4 bases to trimming and J lost 10 bases, with 18 bases between them. The CDR3 spans 14 residues. Per the germline V gene, CDR1 is SGHNT and CDR2 is YYREEE (reference sequence). As DNA, the CDR3 is TGTGCCAGCAGCCCCCTCAGCGGCCTCGAGGAGCAGTTCTTC. Translating it yields CASSPLSGLEEQFF.

The V and J genes are TRBV7-5 and TRBJ1-5; the table gives TRBD1 as D, unverified against the DNA. TRBV7-5 is designated a pseudogene. This CDR3 is 16 amino acids long. CDR3: CARSLARTGGFQPQHF. DNA for the CDR3: TGTGCCAGAAGCTTAGCGCGGACAGGGGGCTTTCAGCCCCAGCATTTT.

The V call is TRBV4-1, the J call TRBJ1-2; 8 positions match TRBD1. Trimming cost V 3 bases and J 8 bases; bases outside gene matches: 8. The CDR3 contains 14 residues. CDR1 MGHRA and CDR2 YSYEKL come from the germline V gene. In nucleotides, the CDR3 is TGCGCCAGCAGCCAGCAGGGGGCGACGGGCGGCTACACCTTC. This gives the protein CASSQQGATGGYTF.

As to this clone: Other DNA sequences in this specimen translate into the identical CDR3. The chain recombines TRBV19 with TRBJ2-7; the match to TRBD1 covers 7 bases. Germline CDR1 is LNHDA and CDR2 is SQIVND (reference sequence). After removal of 4 bases from V and 0 bases from J, the junction contained 3 bases not matched to a gene. The CDR3 runs 14 residues. The CDR3 sequence is CASSRGQISYEQYF. The CDR3 coding sequence is TGTGCCAGTAGTAGGGGACAGATCTCCTACGAGCAGTACTTC.

The chain couples TRBV5-4 to TRBJ2-1; 7 nucleotides agree with TRBD2. The V segment lost 0 bases and the J segment 7 bases; nucleotides outside the gene matches: 10. Germline values: CDR1 SGHNT, CDR2 YYREEE (reference sequence). This CDR3 comprises 16 residues. The CDR3 loop reads CASSLDGTGGPNEQFF. CDR3 in DNA: TGTGCCAGCAGCTTGGACGGGACGGGGGGACCTAATGAGCAGTTCTTC.